This paragraph reports one T cell receptor beta chain. No cognate antigen has been identified for it. It has no much larger one-base neighbor in the sample; base qualities were not kept. In total, fewer than 750 healthy bone marrow donors made up the cohort. Cohort members were all nominally healthy when sampled, although unrecorded immune exposures were likely present. The donor tested CMV seropositive and was one of the 289 seropositive cohort members. A peripheral blood sample was provided by each donor, and peripheral blood mononuclear cells were used for TCR beta sequencing. Genomic DNA was extracted from the blood cell samples with the Qiagen DNeasy Blood Extraction Kit. The data originate from a study of cytomegalovirus exposure and HLA in healthy donors (dated by TCRdb to 2016 to 2017). About the investigation overall: In an earlier analysis of approximately 640 of the donors, about 270 Gb of sequence data and 100 million or so unique TCR beta sequences from 180 million or so T cells were reported. An early release covering 550 to 650 HLA-typed donors comprised 250 to 350 gigabases of sequencing data and 85 million or so unique TCR sequences. Of the approximately 400 genotyped donors, about 84% fell in the genetic ancestry cluster associated with self-reported Caucasian donors. The aim of the study was to test whether cataloging public T cell receptors could identify signatures of past pathogen exposure. The study profiled the T cell repertoires of more than 500 subjects by immunosequencing and related them to cytomegalovirus serostatus. A separate validation cohort of roughly 120 different subjects was used in addition to the 666-subject first cohort. High-throughput TCR immunosequencing, statistical association of individual TCRs with disease status, and machine learning were combined to predict cytomegalovirus infection status. In a later analysis, previously published TCR beta repertoires from 550 to 750 donors were re-analyzed and high-resolution HLA genotyping was added so that TCR occurrence patterns could be studied. Rather than using new phenotypic data, the later analysis identified candidate immune exposures from TCR beta sequences and from how often those sequences occurred across donors. To decide whether each TCR beta V gene segment behaved as functional or pseudogenic, an earlier analysis of 587 of the donors relied on high-throughput TCR beta sequencing. Donor age, sex, ethnicity and CMV serostatus were compiled alongside the repertoire data. Genome-wide SNP genotypes for about 55% of the 666 donors were used in a later genetic analysis, which treated that subset as a discovery cohort. All discovery cohort repertoires had been generated using a single sequencing platform. HLA typing included class I and class II loci at four-digit resolution. The number of typed donors differed by locus: roughly 620-630 for A, B, C, DRB1 and DQB1; 500 to 550 for DQA1; 606 for DPA1; and roughly 490 for DPB1. Roughly 5 DR-DQ haplotypes were treated as single units for association and clustering because of strong linkage in the cohort. On average, roughly 250,000 unique TCR beta nucleotide sequences were sequenced per donor among a few hundred genotyped donors of the cohort, with approximately 18% of those sequences being non-productive. General findings and caveats noted by the study authors: HLA typing was unavailable for some donors at each locus, so association tests used only the typed subset. In a later analysis, HLA-associated TCR beta chains were found to be more clonally expanded and to have lower generation probabilities than equally common non-associated chains. V-gene and J-gene trimming of TCR beta chains was associated with a missense DCLRE1C variant in a later genetic analysis, and the association was replicated in an independent cohort. A few of the identified cytomegalovirus-associated TCR beta chains were confirmed in vitro to be specific for cytomegalovirus antigens. In this cohort, only TCR beta chains were sequenced, and detectable features were limited by the absence of alpha or paired-chain data. A further reported finding was that TCR beta sequences accurately predicted the HLA-A and HLA-B alleles for most subjects in the first cohort. In a later analysis, most CMV-associated TCR beta chains were found to appear HLA-restricted, with HLA associations seemingly driven largely by CMV exposure. Immune exposure information for the cohort was limited to CMV serostatus. Linkage disequilibrium might explain the correlated functional status among segregating V segments, but an unknown experimental factor could not be ruled out. In a later analysis, the rate of TCR association differed among HLA loci, with DRB1 alleles having the most associated TCRs and HLA-C alleles having the fewest. Assigning TCR associations to individual alleles was difficult when HLA alleles, especially DR and DQ, strongly co-occurred. Across donors, most TCR sequences were observed very rarely, whereas some public TCRs were present in many individuals. Some IMGT-functional V segments, including TRBV6-2 and TRBV6-3, could not be told apart with the 87-base-pair reads, so those segments were excluded. A group of highly shared sequence variants was considered likely to be a technical artifact of the sequencing pipeline. In an earlier analysis of around 600 of the donors, most TCR beta V segments appeared in productive rearrangements about 90% or about 30% of the time, broadly matching IMGT annotations. In both the original and validation cohorts, the classifier was reported to diagnose cytomegalovirus status with high specificity and sensitivity. Specific HLA alleles were associated with 15,000 to 20,000 TCR beta sequences at a false discovery rate of 0.05 in a later analysis. The authors suggested that the approach could potentially be generalized to other disease states and immunological phenotypes. Several of the top co-occurrence clusters appeared to be linked to parvovirus B19, influenza, CMV and Epstein-Barr virus, according to a later analysis. In the study, approximately 160 TCR beta chains were listed as associated with cytomegalovirus. Because counts were too low, 15 to 20 rarely observed V segments, including chromosome 9 orphons, were left out of the earlier analysis of a few hundred of the donors. Presence/absence analyses assumed roughly uniform sequencing depth across donors, an assumption that may not hold. A later genetic analysis reported fewer N-insertions in productive TCRs among donors in an Asian-associated ancestry cluster than the roughly 620-donor mean.

Library method: the immunoSEQ multiplex PCR assay. For the multiplex PCR, a mixture combining 60 forward primers for TCR Vbeta segments and 13 reverse primers for TCR Jbeta segments was used. A multiplex PCR assay on genomic DNA amplified the CDR3 region of rearranged TCR beta genes. On the Illumina HiSeq System, the amplified TCR beta libraries were sequenced as 87-base-pair reads. The paper's processing steps were these. In a later analysis, tens of millions of unique TCR beta chains were counted across the 666 repertoires, and about 9.9 million of these chains were shared by at least two donors. A nearest-neighbor algorithm error-corrected the raw reads and collapsed the reads into unique sequences, merging closely related sequences to remove PCR and sequencing errors. V, D and J gene segments were assigned by aligning CDR3 sequences to IMGT reference sequences. For a sequence to be retained, a match of at least six nucleotides was required to both a V gene segment and a J gene segment. A rearrangement was called productive if the CDR3 had no stop codons and remained in frame with V and J, and every other rearrangement was called non-productive. CDR3 was defined according to IMGT convention as the region running from the second conserved V-encoded cysteine to the conserved J-encoded phenylalanine. Sequences without an unambiguous match to a single V gene segment were excluded from the earlier analysis of a few hundred of the donors. In an earlier analysis of 587 of the donors, V segments were called functional above 56.7% productive rearrangements and were called segregating when the between-donor standard deviation exceeded 5%. A statistical classification framework was developed to diagnose cytomegalovirus status using the catalog of TCR beta chain sequences. In a later analysis, V and J genes were assigned by comparing TCR nucleotide sequences against IMGT/GENE-DB human TR gene sequences. The TCRdist pipeline was used in a later analysis to assign CDR3 sequences and most-parsimonious VDJ recombination scenarios. In a later analysis, every TCR beta chain was defined by the combination of its CDR3 amino acid sequence and its V-gene family, and reads without a unique V-gene family were dropped. A later analysis removed several hundred highly shared, low-generation-probability nucleotide sequences to deal with suspected cross-contamination and a sequencing artifact. For each public chain, a later analysis derived a clonal expansion index from normalized ranks of inferred template counts within each repertoire. In a later analysis, generation probabilities were computed with a VDJ recombination model fitted to out-of-frame rearrangements, and the resulting probabilities were checked against IGoR. Hypergeometric tests were used in a later analysis to score TCR-TCR, TCR-HLA and TCR-CMV co-occurrence, with a repertoire-size bias correction applied to the TCR pairs. False discovery rates were estimated in a later analysis by permuting HLA or CMV assignments 20 times. A later analysis grouped co-occurring TCRs with DBSCAN, adding TCRdist sequence similarity when clustering within HLA-allele-positive subsets. For co-occurrence clustering, repertoires with fewer than 30,000 or more than 120,000 public chains were excluded, along with four to six repertoires with anomalous nucleotide sharing. Here the immuneACCESS table is served through TCRdb, limited to in-frame sequences with V and J called. Missing clones are a known gap in these copies; in checked studies unresolved V genes cover under half, and the rest lacks a known reason. For V, J and clone size, that table is used; D and trimming come from the DNA. For this sample there are fewer than 200,000 clones; approximately 85% appear just once. The ten largest clones capture more than 2% of the sample.

V drops 0 bases and J drops 1 base, leaving 5 bases in between. From cysteine to phenylalanine, the CDR3 is 14 amino acids long. The retained sequence is limited to the CDR3, 42 bases, with the frame set at the first base. The germline V gene encodes CDR1 ENHRY and CDR2 SYGVKD. The chain is encoded by TRBV10-3 joined to TRBJ2-3; the D gene is perhaps TRBD2, on 5 matching bases. Input material: PBMCs. The TCR sequence derives from a man between 18 and 29 years old in good health and CMV-seropositive. The nucleotide sequence is given as TGTGCCATCAGTGAGTCCGGGGGCACAGATACGCAGTATTTT. Its translation reads: CAISESGGTDTQYF.